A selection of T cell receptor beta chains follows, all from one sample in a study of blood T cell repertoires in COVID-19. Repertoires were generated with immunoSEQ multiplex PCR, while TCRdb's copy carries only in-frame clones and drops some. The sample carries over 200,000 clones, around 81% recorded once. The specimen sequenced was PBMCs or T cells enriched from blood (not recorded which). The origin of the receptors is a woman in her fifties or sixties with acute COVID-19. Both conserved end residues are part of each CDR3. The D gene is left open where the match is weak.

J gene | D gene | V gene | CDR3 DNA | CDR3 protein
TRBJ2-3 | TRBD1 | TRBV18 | TGTGCCAGCTCACCACGCCAGGGGACAGCAGCAGATACGCAGTATTTT | CASSPRQGTAADTQYF
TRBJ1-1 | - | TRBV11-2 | TGTGCCAGCACCCCCCGAAACAGGGTAAACACTGAAGCTTTCTTT | CASTPRNRVNTEAFF
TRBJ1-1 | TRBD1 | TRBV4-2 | TGTGCCAGCAACTCAGGGGGCTTCGCTGAAGCTTTCTTT | CASNSGGFAEAFF
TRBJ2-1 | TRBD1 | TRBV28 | TGTGCCAGCAGACCTACGGGACAGGGAACGAATGAGCAGTTCTTC | CASRPTGQGTNEQFF
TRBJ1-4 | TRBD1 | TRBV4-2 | TGTGCCAGCAGCCGAGGACAGGTTAATGAAAAACTGTTTTTT | CASSRGQVNEKLFF
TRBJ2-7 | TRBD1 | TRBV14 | TGTGCCAGCAGCTTCGGACAGACAGGGAAGCAGTACTTC | CASSFGQTGKQYF
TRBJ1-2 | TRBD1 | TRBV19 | TGTGCCAGTAGTACCGCAGGGGGTATGTACTATGGCTACACCTTC | CASSTAGGMYYGYTF
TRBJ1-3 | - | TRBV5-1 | TGCGCCAGCAGCCCAGACCGACAGTCCTCTGGAAACACCATATATTTT | CASSPDRQSSGNTIYF
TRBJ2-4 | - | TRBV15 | TGTGCCACCAGCAGTGGACTGAACATTCAGTACTTC | CATSSGLNIQYF
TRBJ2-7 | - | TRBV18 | TGTGCCAGCTCACTGCGACAGTTAGGTGACTACGAGCAGTACTTC | CASSLRQLGDYEQYF
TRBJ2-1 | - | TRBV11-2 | TGTGCCAGCAGCTCTAGGATGACCTTATACAATGAGCAGTTCTTC | CASSSRMTLYNEQFF
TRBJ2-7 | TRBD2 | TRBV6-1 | TGTGCCAGCAGTGAAGCTGCCAAGAAACTAGCGGGGGGGAAGTTTAACGAGCAGTACTTC | CASSEAAKKLAGGKFNEQYF
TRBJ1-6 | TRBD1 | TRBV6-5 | TGTGCCAGCAGGGGACAGGGAAATAATTCACCCCTCCACTTT | CASRGQGNNSPLHF
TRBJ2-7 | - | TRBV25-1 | TGTGCCAGCAGTGAGGCCGGGACTGGGTCCTACGAGCAGTACTTC | CASSEAGTGSYEQYF